This passage covers 29 T cell receptor beta chains from one sample sequenced in a study of cytomegalovirus exposure and HLA in healthy donors (dated 2017 in TCRdb). Library construction relied on the immunoSEQ multiplex PCR assay. The multiplex PCR relied on a mix of 60 forward primers for TCR Vbeta segments and 13 reverse primers for TCR Jbeta segments. The table comes from immuneACCESS by way of TCRdb, which keeps in-frame sequences with V and J called. Part of the clones is missing from these tables; in studies checked, under half for an unresolved V gene and the rest for unknown reasons. Within this sample are 160,000 or so clones, with roughly 80% of them counted one time only. The ten largest make up 3.7% of the sample. The specimen was PBMCs. The origin of the receptors is a man between 25 and 39 years old in good health and CMV-seropositive.

The chain joins TRBV2 to TRBJ1-6; TRBD1 might be the D (5 bases). The V end was cut by 3 bases, the J end by 7 bases, with 10 bases between. Germline-derived CDR1 and CDR2 are SNHLY and FYNNEI. The CDR3 is 14 residues long. CDR3 nucleotides: TGTGCCAGCAGTGAGGGGGGGAACAATTCACCCCTCCACTTT. Its translation: CASSEGGNNSPLHF.

This sequence joins TRBV4-1 and TRBJ1-3; D call uncertain. This CDR3 has 13 amino acids. Germline CDR1 and CDR2: MGHRA and YSYEKL. Trimming stripped 0 bases from V and 8 bases from J, with 8 bases between. The CDR3 loop is CASSQEVEDTIYF. The CDR3 coding sequence is TGCGCCAGCAGCCAAGAAGTCGAGGACACCATATATTTT.

This clone has just a few counts. The CDR3 protein is CASSQGYQETQYF. The CDR3 DNA reads as TGTGCCAGCAGCCAGGGCTACCAAGAGACCCAGTACTTC. The chain links TRBV11-1 to TRBJ2-5; D might be TRBD1 (5 bases). Deletions cut 5 bases from V and 0 bases from J, with 7 bases between. Germline V CDR1 and CDR2: SGHAT, FQDESV (reference sequence). The CDR3 loop spans 13 amino acids.

The chain couples TRBV5-1 to TRBJ1-6; weak D call: TRBD1 (5 bases). Trimming removed 4 bases at V and 10 bases at J, with 21 bases between. Per the germline V gene, CDR1 is SGHRS and CDR2 is YFSETQ. CDR3 length: 16 residues. This chain's CDR3 is CASSPGSLKGQSPLHF. The CDR3 bases are TGCGCCAGCAGCCCAGGATCCCTGAAGGGGCAATCACCCCTCCACTTT.

This chain uses TRBV6-1 with TRBJ1-4; D is uncertain. This CDR3 has 12 residues. Germline lookup yields CDR1 MNHNS and CDR2 SASEGT. V dropped 9 bases and J dropped 4 bases, with 9 bases sitting between them. The CDR3 DNA follows: TGTGCCAGGAGGATGGTTAATGAAAAACTGTTTTTT. As protein: CARRMVNEKLFF.

The J gene is TRBJ2-5, the V gene TRBV28, with D perhaps TRBD1 (6 bases). CDR3 length equals 13 residues. Trimming cost V 5 bases and J 5 bases, with 12 bases left between them. Germline CDR1 reads MDHEN; CDR2 reads SYDVKM. Here the CDR3 DNA reads TGTGCCAGCAGTATCCAAGGGGGTGAGACCCAGTACTTC. Translating it yields CASSIQGGETQYF.

The rearrangement joins TRBV10-3 to TRBJ2-5; D unresolved. Germline V CDR1 and CDR2: ENHRY, SYGVKD. CDR3 size: 13 residues. Trimming removed 3 bases at V and 2 bases at J, with 7 bases between. CDR3 in DNA: TGTGCCATCAGTGATACTGAACAAGAGACCCAGTACTTC. It specifies CAISDTEQETQYF.

The gene calls are TRBV11-2 and TRBJ1-5; D might be TRBD1 (6 bases). Germline loops: CDR1 SGHAT, CDR2 FQNNGV. Trimming took 2 bases from V and 4 from J, leaving 6 bases between them. CDR3 size: 13 residues. The CDR3 sequence is CASSLTGNQPQHF. CDR3 DNA: TGTGCCAGCAGCTTAACAGGGAATCAGCCCCAGCATTTT.

This chain joins TRBV21-1 and TRBJ1-2; TRBD1 is the table's D call and was not checked against the DNA. TRBV21-1 counts as a pseudogene. This CDR3 is 19 amino acids long. The CDR3 is CASSKSGGQGADLPSGYTF. The CDR3 bases are TGTGCCAGCAGCAAATCGGGGGGACAGGGGGCGGATCTTCCAAGTGGCTACACCTTC.

The chain combines TRBV2 with TRBJ2-3, with D possibly matching TRBD1 (6 bases). V lost 10 bases and J lost 2, with 16 bases in between. CDR3 length equals 14 residues. Germline CDR1 is SNHLY and CDR2 is FYNNEI. The CDR3 region is CATLGAKNTDTQYF. CDR3 DNA: TGTGCCACCCTGGGGGCTAAGAACACAGATACGCAGTATTTT.

The CDR3 region has the DNA TGTGCCAGCAGCCGGGGGGTAGAGGCGGAGACCCAGTACTTC. It specifies CASSRGVEAETQYF. The chain joins TRBV5-4 to TRBJ2-5; 7 positions agree with TRBD2. The CDR3 runs 14 residues. The V gene end was trimmed by 4 bases and the J gene end by 5 bases; junction bases not matched to a gene: 8. Germline CDR1 is SGHNT and CDR2 is YYREEE (reference sequence).

The gene calls are TRBV9 and TRBJ1-2, with 9 nucleotides matching TRBD1. The V and J ends lost 3 bases and 2 bases, in that order; junction bases with no gene match: 2. Germline V CDR1 and CDR2: SGDLS, YYNGEE. CDR3 length equals 14 residues. This CDR3 reads CASSEGTGNYGYTF. CDR3 in DNA: TGTGCCAGCAGCGAGGGGACAGGGAACTATGGCTACACCTTC.

This clone was observed a few times. This chain connects TRBV5-5 to TRBJ2-6; D possibly corresponds to TRBD2 (5 bases). Germline CDR1 reads SGHKS; CDR2 reads YYEKEE (reference sequence). The CDR3 loop spans 15 amino acids. V dropped 0 bases and J dropped 9 bases, with 13 bases sitting between them. CDR3 DNA: TGTGCCAGCAGCTTGGGGGTAGCGTTGGGCAACGTCCTGACTTTC. This encodes CASSLGVALGNVLTF.

The gene calls are TRBV12-5 and TRBJ2-6; no reliable D call. V dropped 0 bases and J dropped 0 bases, with 6 bases sitting between them. CDR3 length: 16 amino acids. Germline V gene data show CDR1 as LGHNT and CDR2 as FRNRAP. This CDR3 reads CASGLVLSSGANVLTF. For the CDR3, the DNA is TGTGCTAGTGGTTTGGTACTTAGCTCTGGGGCCAACGTCCTGACTTTC.

The V gene is TRBV5-1, the J gene TRBJ2-6, with TRBD1 matching 7 bases. The CDR3 extends over 16 amino acids. The ends lost 3 bases at V and 0 bases at J; junction bases unmatched: 3. The germline CDR1 and CDR2 sequences are SGHRS and YFSETQ. The CDR3 DNA sequence: TGCGCCAGCAGCTCGGGACAGCCCTCTGGGGCCAACGTCCTGACTTTC. Amino acids: CASSSGQPSGANVLTF.

The CDR3 DNA is TGTGCCAGCGGCATGACAGGGGTCCAAGTTAGCAATCAGCCCCAGCATTTT. Its protein is CASGMTGVQVSNQPQHF. The chain links TRBV28 to TRBJ1-5, with 8 nucleotides matching TRBD1. From germline, CDR1 is MDHEN and CDR2 SYDVKM. CDR3 length: 17 residues. V was clipped by 8 bases and J by 0 bases; unmatched bases: 12.

The V call is TRBV9, the J call TRBJ2-5, with D tentatively TRBD2 (5 bases). The CDR3 sequence is 16 residues long. CDR1 and CDR2 (germline): SGDLS, YYNGEE. Trimming removed 0 bases from V and 2 bases from J, with 14 bases in between. CDR3 sequence (DNA): TGTGCCAGCAGCGTAGCTACGTTAGGGAGACAAGAGACCCAGTACTTC. The encoded protein is CASSVATLGRQETQYF.

The chain uses TRBV2 and TRBJ1-6, with 10 bases lining up with TRBD1. V was pared by 6 bases and J by 6 bases, with 5 bases of the junction left unmatched. The CDR3 spans 15 residues. The germline CDR1 and CDR2 sequences are SNHLY and FYNNEI. The CDR3 region is CASRRDRGGNSPLHF. The CDR3 region has the DNA TGTGCCAGCAGACGGGACAGGGGAGGTAATTCACCCCTCCACTTT.

The V gene is TRBV11-2, the J gene TRBJ1-2; 8 bases align to TRBD1. Losses at the gene ends were 4 bases for V and 8 bases for J; bases not matched to a gene: 15. The CDR3 runs to 16 residues. Looked up from germline, CDR1 is SGHAT and CDR2 is FQNNGV. The CDR3, as DNA: TGTGCCAGCAGCTACCCTAACCGGGACAGGCCCCGGGGCTACACCTTC. Amino acids: CASSYPNRDRPRGYTF.

V and J are TRBV6-6 and TRBJ1-1; the D gene is possibly TRBD1 (5 bases). The CDR3 is made up of 12 amino acids. The germline CDR1 and CDR2 sequences are MNHNY and SVGAGI (reference sequence). The ends were cut back, 11 bases at V and 4 bases at J, with 14 bases in the middle. Here the CDR3 reads CAANGGSTEAFF. In DNA form, the CDR3 reads TGTGCCGCGAACGGGGGGAGCACTGAAGCTTTCTTT.

The genes are TRBV27 and TRBJ1-6, with TRBD1 matching 8 bases. The germline gives CDR1 MNHEY, CDR2 SMNVEV (reference sequence). This CDR3 contains 15 residues. Germline trimming cut 3 bases from V and 8 bases from J; bases unmatched to any gene: 6. The CDR3 nucleotides read TGTGCCAGCAGTTTCTCGACAGGGGCAGATTCACCCCTCCACTTT. Its protein is CASSFSTGADSPLHF.

This clone was observed once. This chain joins TRBV5-6 and TRBJ1-2; no clear D. This CDR3 is 16 amino acids long. Germline CDR1 and CDR2: SGHDT and YYEEEE. Trimming removed 0 bases from V and 2 bases from J, with 14 bases in between. This CDR3 is CASSLGVAGWNYGYTF. CDR3 nucleotides: TGTGCCAGCAGCTTGGGGGTGGCAGGTTGGAACTATGGCTACACCTTC.

The chain employs TRBV19 and TRBJ2-3, with 10 bases matching TRBD1. J was trimmed by 2 bases and V by 7 bases; bases with no gene match: 3. The CDR3 is 14 amino acids. The V gene's germline CDR1 is LNHDA and CDR2 SQIVND (reference sequence). As DNA, the CDR3 is TGTGCCAGTATGGGACAGGGGCACACAGATACGCAGTATTTT. This gives the protein CASMGQGHTDTQYF.

The chain is built from TRBV5-6 and TRBJ2-7; D remains unclear. Germline V gene data show CDR1 as SGHDT and CDR2 as YYEEEE. With 2 bases removed from V and 3 bases from J, the gap between germline ends came to 9 bases. This CDR3 contains 13 residues. The CDR3: CASSFNNNYEQYF. The CDR3 nucleotides are TGTGCCAGCAGCTTTAACAATAACTACGAGCAGTACTTC.

The gene calls are TRBV6-1 and TRBJ2-2; 8 bases are a match to TRBD1. V was pared by 1 base and J by 3 bases, with 4 bases of the junction left unmatched. Per germline, CDR1 MNHNS and CDR2 SASEGT. This CDR3 contains 16 residues. The CDR3 loop reads CASSEGTGWDTGELFF. CDR3 nucleotides: TGTGCCAGCAGTGAAGGGACAGGGTGGGACACCGGGGAGCTGTTTTTT.

This clone was seen repeatedly, ten times or more. The chain has TRBV7-2 and TRBJ2-7; TRBD1 might be the D (5 bases). The CDR3 extends over 15 amino acids. V shed 1 base and J shed 2 bases, with 12 bases lying between them. Germline assignment: CDR1 SGHTA and CDR2 FQGNSA. CDR3 DNA: TGTGCCAGCAGCTTAGTGTCAGGGATCGCCTACGAGCAGTACTTC. Translated, it gives CASSLVSGIAYEQYF. Filled out from reference TRBV7-2 and TRBJ2-7, the complete variable domain reads GAGVSQSPSNKVTEKGKDVELRCDPISGHTALYWYRQSLGQGLEFLIYFQGNSAPDKSGLPSDRFSAERTGGSVSTLTIQRTQQEDSAVYLCASSLVSGIAYEQYFGPGTRLTVT.

V gene TRBV11-2 combines with J gene TRBJ2-5; the match to TRBD2 covers 11 bases. Germline CDR1 reads SGHAT; CDR2 reads FQNNGV. Trimming cost V 3 bases and J 4 bases; bases outside gene matches: 4. The CDR3 spans 15 residues. CDR3 region: CASSLTSGAGETQYF. Here the CDR3 DNA reads TGTGCCAGCAGCTTGACTAGCGGGGCAGGAGAGACCCAGTACTTC.

This clone was detected only once. The gene calls are TRBV6-1 and TRBJ1-6; the match to TRBD1 covers 7 bases. Germline loops: CDR1 MNHNS, CDR2 SASEGT. With 0 bases clipped from V and 7 bases from J, the junction kept 9 bases outside the gene matches. The CDR3 length is 17 residues. The CDR3 coding sequence is TGTGCCAGCAGTGAAGCCTTTTATACAGGGGAAAATTCACCCCTCCACTTT. This sequence encodes CASSEAFYTGENSPLHF.

The rearrangement joins TRBV7-2 to TRBJ2-1, with D perhaps TRBD1 (5 bases). Trimming removed 9 bases at V and 9 bases at J, with 18 bases between. The CDR3 runs to 13 residues. The V gene's germline CDR1 is SGHTA and CDR2 FQGNSA. In DNA form, the CDR3 reads TGTGCCAGTACCCAAGGGGTTATCGGTGAGCAGTTCTTC. Its translation: CASTQGVIGEQFF.